What follows describes a single T cell receptor (beta chain). Its target is unknown. The record originates from a study of blood T cells in healthy people across ages. A minimum of 5.5 micrograms of total RNA was extracted per sample. Regarding the study as a whole: No conclusive comparison of naive versus antigen-experienced cells was possible with unsorted PBMCs. Per million T cells, TCR beta diversity dropped roughly linearly as age increased. Compared with aged donors, long-lived donors showed fewer expanded clones, suggesting selection.

Trimming took 4 bases from V and 5 from J, leaving 14 bases between them. CDR3 length equals 15 residues. Per the germline V gene, CDR1 is SGHVS and CDR2 is FQNEAQ. Next came a second PCR, run for roughly 6 to 11 cycles, which used a sample-barcoded 5' primer along with a J-beta primer mix. MiXCR, applied by TCRdb to the 5' RACE reads, yields one record per CDR3 protein. The sample has hundreds of thousands of distinct CDR3 sequences, approximately 40% seen once. This sequence was found in a man older than 75 in good health. The V and J genes are TRBV7-8 and TRBJ1-4, with D tentatively TRBD1 (5 bases). The sequenced sample consisted of blood. The CDR3 here is CASSSLGGMNEKLFF. For the CDR3, the DNA is TGTGCCAGCAGCTCGCTCGGGGGGATGAATGAAAAACTGTTTTTT.